This T cell receptor (beta chain) is from a study of shared clonotypes between healthy human individuals. There were only Caucasian adults among the donors, and all lived in Nashville, Tennessee. The table came from immunoSEQ multiplex PCR; TCRdb's copy has only in-frame clones and leaves some out. The sample includes about 2,500,000 clones, more than 80% seen only once; the top ten take roughly 0.14%. Trimming left V 4 bases short and J 8 bases short, with 11 bases between. Looked up from germline, CDR1 is DFQATT and CDR2 is SNEGSKA (reference sequence). The CDR3 is 11 amino acids. This clone appeared once.

This chain uses TRBV20-1 with TRBJ1-2, with D unclear. This TCR came from a man aged 18-30 years in good health. The sample consisted of naive CD4+ T cells sorted from blood. Subset given: CD45RA+ positively selected. The CDR3 loop is CSATPVAGYTF. The CDR3 bases are TGCAGTGCTACCCCGGTCGCCGGCTACACCTTC.